This T cell receptor beta chain derives from a study of cytomegalovirus exposure and HLA in healthy donors. General study results and limits: Rarity held for most TCR sequences, but there were some public TCRs that occurred in many donors. About 90% or about 30% of the time was how often most TCR beta V segments were productive, according to an earlier analysis. TCR beta V- and J-gene trimming was later associated with a missense DCLRE1C variant. Among CMV-associated TCR beta chains, most appeared HLA-restricted in a later analysis.

As concerns this clone: Its antigen is currently unknown.

In germline, CDR1 is SGHNT, CDR2 YYREEE (reference sequence). Deletions cut 0 bases from V and 0 bases from J, with 6 bases between. CDR3 length: 14 residues. Primers for the PCR totalled 60 Vbeta and 13 Jbeta. Assay: immunoSEQ multiplex PCR; the TCRdb copy retains only in-frame clones and omits some. This sample contains about 130,000 clones. Sequenced: PBMCs. This chain joins TRBV5-4 and TRBJ1-2; D perhaps matches TRBD1 (5 bases). The clonotype was recovered from a woman aged 40 to 55 in good health and CMV-seronegative. The CDR3 DNA is TGTGCCAGCAGCTTGGACAGGCCTAACTATGGCTACACCTTC. The encoded protein is CASSLDRPNYGYTF.